This T cell receptor beta chain was obtained from a study of shared clonotypes between healthy human individuals. Overall study findings and caveats: Memory subsets had estimated richness that was generally smaller than that of naive subsets.

A remark on this clone: Its cognate antigen is unknown.

Profiled with immunoSEQ multiplex PCR; TCRdb holds only in-frame clones, not every one. The profile covers some 1.1 million clones, with approximately 80% appearing a single time and about 0.94% taken by the ten largest. The germline V gene has CDR1 SGHTA and CDR2 FQGTGA. The trim removed 3 bases at V and 2 bases at J, leaving 3 bases unmatched. There are 15 residues in the CDR3. The gene calls are TRBV7-3 and TRBJ2-3; 9 nucleotides agree with TRBD1. The TCR was taken from a man aged 18-30 years in good health. Some clones in this sample may be carry-over from other donors' samples. The sample consisted of memory CD4+ T cells from PBMCs. The subset: CD45RA-negative fraction. The CDR3 DNA follows: TGTGCCAGCAGCTTGGGGGACAGGGTCACAGATACGCAGTATTTT. Its translation is CASSLGDRVTDTQYF.